The next 27 T cell receptor beta chains were all read from a single sample in a study of cytomegalovirus exposure and HLA in healthy donors. The assay was immunoSEQ multiplex PCR, and TCRdb's table has in-frame clones only and misses some. The sample has roughly 70,000 clones, roughly 89% seen once. Sequencing was carried out using PBMCs. Source of these receptors: a woman younger than 30 in good health and CMV-seropositive.

This clone has just a few counts. The chain combines TRBV5-4 with TRBJ2-7, with D possibly TRBD1 on 5 matching bases. Germline V gene lookup returns CDR1 SGHNT and CDR2 YYREEE (reference sequence). The CDR3 contains 12 residues. Trimming removed 7 bases from V and 7 bases from J, with 15 bases in between. CDR3 region: CASARGEGEQYF. The CDR3 bases are TGTGCCAGCGCTAGGGGCGAAGGGGAGCAGTACTTC.

The genes are TRBV6-1 and TRBJ1-1, with 8 bases matching TRBD1. Germline CDR1 reads MNHNS; CDR2 reads SASEGT. With 3 bases clipped from V and 1 base from J, the junction kept 7 bases outside the gene matches. The CDR3 runs to 16 residues. CDR3 in DNA: TGTGCCAGCAGTGACGACAGGGGTTATCGGAACACTGAAGCTTTCTTT. Its translation: CASSDDRGYRNTEAFF.

The chain links TRBV11-2 to TRBJ2-2, with 9 positions matching TRBD2. CDR3 length equals 17 residues. J gave up 4 bases and V 1 base, and 7 bases lay outside the gene matches. Germline lookup yields CDR1 SGHAT and CDR2 FQNNGV. For the CDR3, the DNA is TGTGCCAGCAGCTTAGGGCTAGCGGGGCCCGTCACCGGGGAGCTGTTTTTT. This gives the protein CASSLGLAGPVTGELFF.

The CDR3 region is CASSGQMNTEAFF. As DNA, the CDR3 is TGCGCCAGCAGCGGACAGATGAACACTGAAGCTTTCTTT. This chain connects TRBV10-2 to TRBJ1-1, with D possibly TRBD1 on 6 matching bases. This CDR3 has 13 amino acids. V was trimmed by 6 bases and J by 0 bases, leaving 8 bases between them. CDR1 WSHSY and CDR2 SAAADI come from the germline V gene.

The V gene is TRBV6-6, the J gene TRBJ1-4; unclear D gene. Trimming stripped 1 base from V and 5 bases from J, with 8 bases between. The CDR3 sequence is 14 residues long. In germline, CDR1 is MNHNY, CDR2 SVGAGI (reference sequence). This chain's CDR3 is CASSYFLQNEKLFF. The CDR3 DNA reads as TGTGCCAGCAGTTACTTTTTACAGAATGAAAAACTGTTTTTT.

V usage is TRBV30 and J usage is TRBJ1-2; TRBD1 agrees at 7 bases. Germline loops: CDR1 GTSNPN, CDR2 SVGIG (reference sequence). The ends lost 8 bases at V and 4 bases at J; junction bases unmatched: 10. CDR3 length equals 13 residues. The CDR3 here is CAGQGDLLYGYTF. The CDR3 coding sequence is TGTGCCGGGCAGGGGGACCTGCTCTATGGCTACACCTTC.

Of note for this clone: Germline is not matched at one junction end, which may reflect a read error. The V call is TRBV7-7, the J call TRBJ1-5, with 10 bases identical to TRBD1. CDR3 size: 19 residues. The germline gives CDR1 SSHAT, CDR2 FNYEAQ (reference sequence). CDR3 loop: CASSLGDRGRVLSNQPQHF. The CDR3, as DNA: TGTGCTAGCAGCTTGGGAGACAGGGGGCGCGTTTTGAGCAATCAGCCCCAGCATTTT.

The V call is TRBV27, the J call TRBJ1-1; weak D call: TRBD1 (6 bases). The germline V and J ends were trimmed by 6 bases and 3 bases, with 17 bases remaining between them. This CDR3 spans 15 amino acids. Per the germline V gene, CDR1 is MNHEY and CDR2 is SMNVEV (reference sequence). The CDR3 reads CASRATQGRDTEAFF. In DNA form, the CDR3 reads TGTGCCAGCAGGGCGACACAGGGCCGGGACACTGAAGCTTTCTTT.

This chain links TRBV15 with TRBJ2-2; D is undetermined. Germline V gene lookup returns CDR1 LNHNV and CDR2 YYDKDF (reference sequence). CDR3 length: 13 amino acids. Between the trimmed V and J ends, which lost 2 bases and 6 bases, there was a span of 7 bases. The CDR3 sequence: CATSRLGPGELFF. The CDR3 DNA sequence: TGTGCCACCAGCAGACTAGGTCCCGGGGAGCTGTTTTTT. The full variable domain, with the rest looked up from reference TRBV15 and TRBJ2-2, is DAMVIQNPRYQVTQFGKPVTLSCSQTLNHNVMYWYQQKSSQAPKLLFHYYDKDFNNEADTPDNFQSRRPNTSFCFLDIRSPGLGDTAMYLCATSRLGPGELFFGEGSRLTVL.

The chain has TRBV30 and TRBJ2-1; a weak D match, TRBD2 (7 bases). Germline CDR1 GTSNPN, CDR2 SVGIG (reference sequence). This CDR3 is built from 15 residues. Trimming stripped 3 bases from V and 1 base from J, with 13 bases between. The CDR3 DNA follows: TGTGCCTGGAGCCTAGGGGGGGGATCCTACAATGAGCAGTTCTTC. The encoded protein is CAWSLGGGSYNEQFF. The full variable domain, completed using reference TRBV30 and TRBJ2-1, is SQTIHQWPATLVQPVGSPLSLECTVEGTSNPNLYWYRQAAGRGLQLLFYSVGIGQISSEVPQNLSASRPQDRQFILSSKKLLLSDSGFYLCAWSLGGGSYNEQFFGPGTRLTVL.

The V call is TRBV9, the J call TRBJ2-3, with 7 bases that match TRBD2. The germline CDR1 and CDR2 sequences are SGDLS and YYNGEE. The CDR3 has 17 residues. Germline trimming cut 0 bases from V and 2 bases from J; bases unmatched to any gene: 9. The CDR3 reads CASSVAEWEGPTDTQYF. The CDR3 DNA sequence: TGTGCCAGCAGCGTAGCGGAGTGGGAGGGACCCACAGATACGCAGTATTTT. Full variable domain (rest looked up from reference TRBV9 and TRBJ2-3): DSGVTQTPKHLITATGQRVTLRCSPRSGDLSVYWYQQSLDQGLQFLIQYYNGEERAKGNILERFSAQQFPDLHSELNLSSLELGDSALYFCASSVAEWEGPTDTQYFGPGTRLTVL.

The chain has TRBV12-2 and TRBJ2-1; the D segment call TRBD2 is taken from the table without a DNA check. TRBV12-2 has pseudogene status. The CDR3 consists of 14 residues. The CDR3 protein is CASRRTSGVGEQFF. CDR3 DNA sequence: TGTGCAAGTCGCCGGACTAGCGGGGTGGGGGAGCAGTTCTTC.

This clone was observed a few times. This chain connects TRBV20-1 to TRBJ1-2; no clear D. Trimming left V 5 bases short and J 3 bases short, with 7 bases between. The CDR3 loop spans 11 amino acids. Germline lookup yields CDR1 DFQATT and CDR2 SNEGSKA (reference sequence). The CDR3 protein is CSAREDYGYTF. The CDR3 DNA follows: TGCAGTGCTCGGGAGGACTATGGCTACACCTTC.

V usage is TRBV2 and J usage is TRBJ2-3, with 14 bases aligning to TRBD2. The CDR3 contains 17 residues. V trimming: 6 bases; J trimming: 2 bases; junction bases outside the gene matches: 7. Germline V gives CDR1 SNHLY, CDR2 FYNNEI. In DNA form, the CDR3 reads TGTGCCAGCAGACGACTAGCGGGAGGGTCCTTCACAGATACGCAGTATTTT. Translating it yields CASRRLAGGSFTDTQYF.

DNA of the CDR3: TGCGCCAGCAGCTTAGTACTCCGGGAGAAGCAGTACTTC. This codes for CASSLVLREKQYF. V gene TRBV4-1 combines with J gene TRBJ2-7; tentatively, D is TRBD2 (6 bases). Trimming shortened V by 5 bases and J by 8 bases, and 16 bases separated the two germline ends. The germline gives CDR1 MGHRA, CDR2 YSYEKL. The CDR3 sequence is 13 residues long.

The gene calls are TRBV5-5 and TRBJ2-2, with TRBD2 matching over 7 bases. J was trimmed by 1 base and V by 4 bases; bases with no gene match: 7. This CDR3 comprises 16 residues. The germline gives CDR1 SGHKS, CDR2 YYEKEE (reference sequence). The chain's CDR3 is CASSNYGGGNTGELFF. DNA for the CDR3: TGTGCCAGCAGCAACTATGGCGGGGGGAACACCGGGGAGCTGTTTTTT.

V and J are TRBV14 and TRBJ1-5; D not resolved. V shed 4 bases and J shed 1 base, with 5 bases lying between them. Germline V CDR1 and CDR2: SGHDN, FVKESK. The CDR3 totals 13 residues. The CDR3: CASSLQSNQPQHF. The CDR3 region has the DNA TGTGCCAGCAGCCTCCAAAGCAATCAGCCCCAGCATTTT.

This rearrangement joins TRBV19 to TRBJ1-3; unclear D gene. V lost 5 bases and J 0 bases, leaving 5 bases between the germline ends. The CDR3 extends over 13 amino acids. Germline values: CDR1 LNHDA, CDR2 SQIVND (reference sequence). CDR3 region: CASSSISGNTIYF. CDR3 in DNA: TGTGCCAGTAGTTCAATCTCTGGAAACACCATATATTTT. Full variable domain (missing parts from reference TRBV19 and TRBJ1-3): DGGITQSPKYLFRKEGQNVTLSCEQNLNHDAMYWYRQDPGQGLRLIYYSQIVNDFQKGDIAEGYSVSREKKESFPLTVTSAQKNPTAFYLCASSSISGNTIYFGEGSWLTVV.

The chain combines TRBV6-5 with TRBJ2-5; a weak D match, TRBD2 (5 bases). CDR1 and CDR2 (germline): MNHEY, SVGAGI. V shed 8 bases and J shed 1 base, with 14 bases lying between them. The CDR3 runs to 14 residues. The CDR3 here is CASGGQTIQETQYF. Here the CDR3 DNA reads TGTGCCAGCGGTGGGCAGACTATCCAAGAGACCCAGTACTTC.

This clone was recorded once. The chain joins TRBV25-1 to TRBJ1-5; D may be TRBD1 (6 bases). The length of the CDR3 is 13 residues. CDR1 and CDR2 (germline): MGHDK, SYGVNS. The V end lost 9 bases, the J end lost 6 bases, and 15 bases lay between the germline ends. The CDR3 spells CARPEGESQPQHF. CDR3 nucleotide sequence: TGTGCCAGGCCCGAGGGGGAATCTCAGCCCCAGCATTTT.

The chain links TRBV2 to TRBJ2-1; 7 bases fit TRBD2. Germline values: CDR1 SNHLY, CDR2 FYNNEI. This CDR3 has 15 amino acids. The J segment lost 2 bases and the V segment lost 4 bases, leaving 5 bases of the junction unmatched. In nucleotides, the CDR3 is TGTGCCAGCAGTGTTCGGAGCGGGGCCTACAATGAGCAGTTCTTC. Its translation: CASSVRSGAYNEQFF.

The chain combines TRBV7-2 with TRBJ1-1, with D perhaps matching TRBD1 (5 bases). This CDR3 contains 14 residues. The V gene's germline CDR1 is SGHTA and CDR2 FQGNSA. The V end lost 5 bases, the J end lost 1 base, and 11 bases lay between the germline ends. CDR3 nucleotide sequence: TGTGCCAGCAGCAGGGGAGGGGCGAACACTGAAGCTTTCTTT. Translation gives CASSRGGANTEAFF.

The chain's CDR3 is CASSLLPGEAFF. The CDR3 nucleotides read TGTGCCAGCAGCTTACTGCCGGGAGAAGCTTTCTTT. The chain is built from TRBV11-2 and TRBJ1-1, with D unclear. V was pared by 2 bases and J by 8 bases, with 9 bases between. The CDR3 has 12 amino acids. Germline values: CDR1 SGHAT, CDR2 FQNNGV.

This chain uses TRBV2 with TRBJ1-1, with D hard to call. Trimming stripped 7 bases from V and 0 bases from J, with 12 bases between. CDR3 length: 14 amino acids. The V gene's germline CDR1 is SNHLY and CDR2 FYNNEI. CDR3 coding DNA: TGTGCCAGCACCCTACAGATCATGAACACTGAAGCTTTCTTT. Amino acids: CASTLQIMNTEAFF.

The chain employs TRBV29-1 and TRBJ1-5; TRBD1 aligns across 7 bases. This CDR3 has 15 residues. CDR1 is SQVTM, CDR2 ANQGSEA, per germline. After removal of 8 bases from V and 6 bases from J, the junction contained 16 bases not matched to a gene. The CDR3 loop reads CSSRPVTGRVQPQHF. The DNA for the CDR3 is TGCAGCAGTCGCCCCGTGACAGGGCGCGTTCAGCCCCAGCATTTT.

Turning to this clone: The junction departs from the called germline gene at one end, perhaps through a read error. CDR3 residues: CASSKAGTGAPSYGYTF. The CDR3 nucleotides are TGTGCCAGCAGTAAAGCCGGGACAGGGGCACCTTCCTATGGCTACACCTTC. This chain uses TRBV6-1 with TRBJ1-2; TRBD1 matches at 10 bases. The germline CDR1 and CDR2 sequences are MNHNS and SASEGT. The CDR3 extends over 17 amino acids.

The J gene is TRBJ1-4, the V gene TRBV4-2; 8 bases are shared with TRBD1. V was pared by 3 bases and J by 8 bases, with 11 bases of the junction left unmatched. The CDR3 consists of 16 residues. The V gene's germline CDR1 is LGHNA and CDR2 YNFKEQ. For the CDR3, the DNA is TGTGCCAGCAGCCACAACACCGGGACAGGCAGGGAAAAACTGTTTTTT. As protein: CASSHNTGTGREKLFF.